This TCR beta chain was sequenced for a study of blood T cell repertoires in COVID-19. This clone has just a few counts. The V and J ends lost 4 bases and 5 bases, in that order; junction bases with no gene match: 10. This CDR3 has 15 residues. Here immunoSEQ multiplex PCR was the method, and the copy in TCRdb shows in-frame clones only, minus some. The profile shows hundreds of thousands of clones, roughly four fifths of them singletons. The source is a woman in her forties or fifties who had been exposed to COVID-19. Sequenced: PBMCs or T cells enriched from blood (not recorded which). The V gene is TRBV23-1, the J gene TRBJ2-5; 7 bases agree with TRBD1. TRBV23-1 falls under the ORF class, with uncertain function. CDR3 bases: TGCGCCAGCAGTCTAGTCGTTGACAGGGTGGAGACCCAGTACTTC. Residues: CASSLVVDRVETQYF.